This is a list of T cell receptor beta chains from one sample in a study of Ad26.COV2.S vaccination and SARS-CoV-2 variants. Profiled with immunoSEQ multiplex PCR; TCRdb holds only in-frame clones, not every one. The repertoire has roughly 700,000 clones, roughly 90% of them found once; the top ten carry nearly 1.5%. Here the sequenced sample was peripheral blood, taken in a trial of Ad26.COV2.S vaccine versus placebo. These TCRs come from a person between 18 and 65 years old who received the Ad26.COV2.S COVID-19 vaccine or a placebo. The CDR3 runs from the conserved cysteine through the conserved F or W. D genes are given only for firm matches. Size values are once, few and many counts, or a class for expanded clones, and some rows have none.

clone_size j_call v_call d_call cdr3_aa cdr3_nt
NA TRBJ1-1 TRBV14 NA CASSQAPRADGEAFF TGTGCCAGCAGCCAAGCTCCCCGGGCCGACGGTGAAGCTTTCTTT
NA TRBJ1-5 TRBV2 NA CASRKGQGNQPQHF TGTGCCAGCAGGAAGGGGCAGGGGAATCAGCCCCAGCATTTT
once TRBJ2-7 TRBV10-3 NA CAISEQSSEQYF TGTGCCATCAGTGAGCAAAGCTCCGAGCAGTACTTC
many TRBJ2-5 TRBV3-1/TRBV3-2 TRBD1 CASSQAMVDRGMETQYF TGTGCCAGCAGCCAAGCTATGGTGGACAGGGGTATGGAGACCCAGTACTTC
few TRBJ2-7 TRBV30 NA CAWSWAGGEQYF TGTGCCTGGAGTTGGGCAGGAGGGGAGCAGTACTTC
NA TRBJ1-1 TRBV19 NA CASSKEANTEAFF TGTGCCAGTAGTAAGGAAGCGAACACTGAAGCTTTCTTT
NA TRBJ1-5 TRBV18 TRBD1 CASSLNPTGGRGNQPQHF TGTGCCAGCTCTCTTAATCCGACAGGGGGCCGGGGCAATCAGCCCCAGCATTTT
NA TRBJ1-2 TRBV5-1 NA CASSLDRLGGGYTF TGCGCCAGCAGCTTGGACAGGCTAGGTGGGGGCTACACCTTC
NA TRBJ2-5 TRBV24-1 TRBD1 CATSGQDQETQYF TGTGCCACCAGCGGACAGGACCAAGAGACCCAGTACTTC
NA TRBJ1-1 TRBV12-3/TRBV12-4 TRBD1 CASSSGQEAGGLF TGTGCCAGCAGTTCTGGACAGGAAGCCGGAGGTCTCTTT
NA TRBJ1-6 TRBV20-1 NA CSASGGRITNSPLHF TGCAGTGCTAGTGGTGGCAGAATAACTAATTCACCCCTCCACTTT
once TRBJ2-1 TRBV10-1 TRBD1 CASTPSLGQEKNEQFF TGCGCCAGCACCCCAAGCTTGGGACAGGAGAAAAATGAGCAGTTCTTC
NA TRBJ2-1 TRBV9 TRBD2 CASSVSGGDNEQFF TGTGCCAGCAGCGTTAGCGGGGGAGACAATGAGCAGTTCTTC
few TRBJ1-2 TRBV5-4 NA CASSLVSARPLYGYTF TGTGCCAGCAGCTTGGTTTCGGCCAGGCCGCTCTATGGCTACACCTTC
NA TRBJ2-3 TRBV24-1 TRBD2 CATSGLGTSGSTDTQYF TGTGCCACCAGTGGCCTCGGGACTAGCGGAAGTACAGATACGCAGTATTTT
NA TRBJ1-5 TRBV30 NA CAWSEGRVSNQPQHF TGTGCCTGGAGTGAGGGACGGGTTAGCAATCAGCCCCAGCATTTT
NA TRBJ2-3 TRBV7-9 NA CASSPPDTQYF TGTGCCAGCAGCCCGCCAGATACGCAGTATTTT
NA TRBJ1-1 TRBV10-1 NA CASQRGGREDTEAFF TGCGCCAGCCAACGCGGGGGGCGCGAGGACACTGAAGCTTTCTTT
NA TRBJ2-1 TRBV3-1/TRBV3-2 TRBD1 CASSSRTGPILNEQFF TGTGCCAGCAGCTCGCGGACAGGCCCTATCCTCAATGAGCAGTTCTTC
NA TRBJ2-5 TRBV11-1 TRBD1 CASSSRDSQETQYF TGTGCCAGCAGCTCAAGGGACAGTCAAGAGACCCAGTACTTC
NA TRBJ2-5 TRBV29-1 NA CSAGQETQYF TGCAGCGCCGGCCAAGAGACCCAGTACTTC
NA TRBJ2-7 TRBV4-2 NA CASSQEVGVPEQYF TGTGCCAGCAGCCAAGAAGTGGGAGTGCCCGAGCAGTACTTC
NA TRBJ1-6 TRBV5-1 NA CASSLGGIDSPLHF TGCGCCAGCAGCTTGGGGGGAATTGATTCACCCCTCCACTTT
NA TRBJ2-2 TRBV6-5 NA CASRSQRNTGELFF TGTGCCAGCAGGTCACAGAGGAACACCGGGGAGCTGTTTTTT
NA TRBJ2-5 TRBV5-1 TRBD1 CASSSPTGSQETQYF TGCGCCAGCAGCAGCCCGACAGGGAGCCAAGAGACCCAGTACTTC
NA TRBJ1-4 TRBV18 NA CASSPRATNEKLFF TGTGCCAGCTCACCAAGGGCAACTAATGAAAAACTGTTTTTT
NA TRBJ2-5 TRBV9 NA CASSVDGQKETQYF TGTGCCAGCAGCGTAGACGGACAAAAAGAGACCCAGTACTTC
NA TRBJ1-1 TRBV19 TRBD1 CASGLPQGALEAFF TGTGCCAGCGGTTTACCCCAGGGGGCCCTTGAAGCTTTCTTT
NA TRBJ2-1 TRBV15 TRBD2 CATSRDPAGGNEQFF TGTGCCACCAGCAGAGATCCGGCGGGAGGGAATGAGCAGTTCTTC
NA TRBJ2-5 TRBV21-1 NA CASSKASYYQETQYF TGTGCCAGCAGCAAAGCGAGCTACTACCAAGAGACCCAGTACTTC
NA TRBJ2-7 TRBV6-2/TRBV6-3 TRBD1 CASSQTGTGLYEQYF TGTGCCAGCAGTCAAACCGGGACAGGGCTGTACGAGCAGTACTTC
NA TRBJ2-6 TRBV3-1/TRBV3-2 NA CASSLTRSSGANVLTF TGTGCCAGCAGCCTCACTAGGTCCTCTGGGGCCAACGTCCTGACTTTC
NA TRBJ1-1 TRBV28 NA CASSSSLTEAFF TGTGCCAGCAGTTCCTCCCTTACTGAAGCTTTCTTT
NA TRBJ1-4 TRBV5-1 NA CASSSGASPEKLFF TGCGCCAGCAGCTCCGGGGCGTCCCCAGAAAAACTGTTTTTT
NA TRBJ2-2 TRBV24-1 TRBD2 CATKTGGWLWGRLAFHTGELFF TGTGCCACTAAGACCGGTGGGTGGCTGTGGGGCCGACTAGCGTTTCACACCGGGGAGCTGTTTTTT
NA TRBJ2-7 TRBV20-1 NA CSARDQVSGAF TGCAGTGCTAGAGATCAGGTCTCAGGTGCCTTC
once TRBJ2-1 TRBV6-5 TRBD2 CASRLAGVNEQFF TGTGCCAGCAGACTAGCGGGAGTCAATGAGCAGTTCTTC